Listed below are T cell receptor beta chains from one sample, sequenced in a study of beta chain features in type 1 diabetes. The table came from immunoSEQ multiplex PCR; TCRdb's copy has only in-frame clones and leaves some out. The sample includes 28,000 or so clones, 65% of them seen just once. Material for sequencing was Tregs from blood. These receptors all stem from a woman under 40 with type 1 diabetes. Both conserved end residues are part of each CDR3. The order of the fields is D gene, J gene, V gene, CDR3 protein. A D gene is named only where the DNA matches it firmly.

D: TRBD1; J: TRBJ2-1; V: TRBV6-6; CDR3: CASSYARQGGDNEQFF
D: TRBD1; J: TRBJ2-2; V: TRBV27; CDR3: CARTGNGELFF
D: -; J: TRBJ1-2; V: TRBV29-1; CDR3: CSVGRDGYTF
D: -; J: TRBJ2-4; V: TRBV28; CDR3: CASSLWDRNIQYF
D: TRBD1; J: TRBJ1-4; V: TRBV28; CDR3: CASSPSGQVNEKLFF
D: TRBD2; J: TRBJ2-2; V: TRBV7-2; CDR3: CASSLTSGRGVRELFF
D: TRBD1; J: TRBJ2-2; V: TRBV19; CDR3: CASTRQGATGELFF
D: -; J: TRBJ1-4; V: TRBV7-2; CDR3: CASTEQGNNEKLFF
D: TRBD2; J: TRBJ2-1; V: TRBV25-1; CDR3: CASSLAGVDEQFF
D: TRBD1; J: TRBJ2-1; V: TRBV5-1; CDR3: CASKLGGDEQFF
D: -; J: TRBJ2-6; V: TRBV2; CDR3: CASSQSGSTGANVLTF
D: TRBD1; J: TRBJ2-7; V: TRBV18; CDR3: CASSPGQVSYEQYF
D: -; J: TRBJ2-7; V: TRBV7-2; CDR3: CASSQRRGREQYF
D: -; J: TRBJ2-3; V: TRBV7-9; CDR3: CASSSGPGTQIGTDTQYF
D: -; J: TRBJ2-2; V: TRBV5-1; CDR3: CASRQTGELFF
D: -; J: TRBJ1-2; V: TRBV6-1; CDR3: CASSLGRDISHGYTF
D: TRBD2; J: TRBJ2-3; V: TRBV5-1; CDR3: CASSWRLAGSTDTQYF
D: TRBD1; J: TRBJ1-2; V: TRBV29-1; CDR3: CSVGQGRGYTF
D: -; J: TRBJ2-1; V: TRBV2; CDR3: CASSGLRRQFF
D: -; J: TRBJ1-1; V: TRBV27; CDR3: CASSLRWEGTEAFF
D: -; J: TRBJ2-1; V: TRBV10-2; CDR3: CASRLPGWSEQFF
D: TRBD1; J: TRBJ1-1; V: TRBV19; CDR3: CASRPGDRVNTEAFF
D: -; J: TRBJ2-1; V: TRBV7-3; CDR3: CASSLTAGVVSYNEQFF
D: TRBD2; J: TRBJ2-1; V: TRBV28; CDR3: CASSLAGGSLYNEQFF
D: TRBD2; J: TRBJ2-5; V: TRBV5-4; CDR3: CASSRQTSLETQYF
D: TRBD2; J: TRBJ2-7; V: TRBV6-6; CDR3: CASSYLGLADEQYF
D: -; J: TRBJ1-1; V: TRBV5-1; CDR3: CASSTGTRNTEAFF
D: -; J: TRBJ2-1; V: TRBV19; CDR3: CASSATPADRYNEQFF
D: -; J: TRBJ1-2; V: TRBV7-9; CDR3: CASSLGQFNLYGYTF
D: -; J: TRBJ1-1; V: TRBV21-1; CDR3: CASSKAGEQGEDTEAFF
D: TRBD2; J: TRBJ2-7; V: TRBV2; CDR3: CASSASSGIYEQYF
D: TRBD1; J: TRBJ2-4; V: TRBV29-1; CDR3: CSGRDRGAKNIQYF
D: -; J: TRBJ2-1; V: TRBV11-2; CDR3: CASSFQDYNNEQFF
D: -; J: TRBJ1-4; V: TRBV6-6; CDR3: CASSRGSEKLFF
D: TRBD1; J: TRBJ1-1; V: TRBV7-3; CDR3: CASSRDSSNTEAFF
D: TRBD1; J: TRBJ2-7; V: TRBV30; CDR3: CAWRGPGQGYEQYF
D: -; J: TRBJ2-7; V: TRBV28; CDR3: CASSPGTWKEQYF
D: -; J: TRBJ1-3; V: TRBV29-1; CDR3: CSVETGRRNTIYF
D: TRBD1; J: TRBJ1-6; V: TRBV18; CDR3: CASSPRQGYSPLHF
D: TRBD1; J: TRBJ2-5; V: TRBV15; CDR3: CATRVQGQGASLEETQYF
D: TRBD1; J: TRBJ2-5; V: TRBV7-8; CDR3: CASSPLGTGKIETQYF
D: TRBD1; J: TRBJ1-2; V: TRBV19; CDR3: CASSLQGNYGYTF
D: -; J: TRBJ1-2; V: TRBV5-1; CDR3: CASSWEGSSYGYTF
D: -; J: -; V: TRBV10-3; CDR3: CAIRSSVGGYEQYF
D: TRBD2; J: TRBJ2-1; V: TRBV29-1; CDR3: CSVPSGRTLSYNEQFF
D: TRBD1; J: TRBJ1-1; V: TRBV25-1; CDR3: CASSSTGGDAEAFF
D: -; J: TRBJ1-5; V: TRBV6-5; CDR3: CASRTGSNSNQPQHF